The TCR beta chain described here comes from a study of robustness of blood B and T cell sequencing. V lost 3 bases and J 4 bases, leaving 18 bases between the germline ends. CDR1 MNHEY and CDR2 SMNVEV come from the germline V gene (reference sequence). CDR3 size: 16 residues. Study conclusions and caveats: One pair of TCRbeta libraries had shared UMI-sequence pairs removed after contamination.

The template for TCR beta quantification was mRNA, not genomic DNA. cDNA was made with a 5' template-switch oligo adding a universal priming site. Every cDNA molecule received a random 12-nucleotide UMI from the template-switch oligo. TCRdb re-called the PCR reads through MiXCR, storing one row per CDR3 protein. The sample holds roughly 1,700 distinct CDR3 sequences; 50% to 70% are singletons and the top ten take roughly 40%. Details on this clonotype: What it binds is not known.

The sample taken for sequencing was peripheral blood. This receptor was taken from a human donor in good health. V and J are TRBV27 and TRBJ1-2; perhaps TRBD1 as D (5 bases). In DNA form, the CDR3 reads TGTGCCAGCAGTTTGGCGACGGGACGGAACTTCTATGGCTACACCTTC. It encodes CASSLATGRNFYGYTF.